This T cell receptor beta chain was identified during a study of cytomegalovirus exposure and HLA in healthy donors. General study points: HLA-A and HLA-B allele assignments for most subjects were reportedly predicted accurately using TCR beta sequences.

After removal of 1 base from V and 6 bases from J, the junction contained 5 bases not matched to a gene. This CDR3 comprises 13 residues. CDR1 is GTSNPN and CDR2 is SVGIG in the germline V gene (reference sequence). Details on this clone: Its antigen is not known.

The PCR was carried out with 60 Vbeta primers and 13 Jbeta primers. The method was immunoSEQ multiplex PCR; TCRdb's version includes in-frame clones alone and lacks a portion of them. The sample shows around 130,000 clones, approximately 80% of them seen only once. This TCR was sampled from a woman aged 18-29 years in good health and CMV-seropositive. What was sequenced was PBMCs. V is TRBV30 and J is TRBJ2-7; 8 bases map to TRBD1. CDR3 in DNA: TGTGCCTGGAGTGGCAGGGGGCCCGGCGAGCAGTACTTC. It translates to CAWSGRGPGEQYF.